What follows describes a single TCR beta chain. The sample holds a few counts of this clonotype. It has no known antigen specificity. It has no much larger one-base neighbor in the sample; base qualities were not kept. Data came from an Illumina HiSeq 2500. Quantitative 5'-RACE with molecular barcodes was the method used to prepare the TCR beta libraries. Per the authors' processing: A new computational method, built on a probabilistic model of VDJ rearrangement, was used to identify disease-linked TCR variants. The public reads were reanalyzed by TCRdb: fastp trimming at Q25, MiXCR alignment, in-frame beta chains only. Records with the same CDR3 protein are collapsed into one entry carrying the most frequent genes and DNA. The authors' filters were not applied to this entry. For this sample the table gives hundreds of thousands of distinct CDR3 sequences, of which 10% to 15% were detected only once. 0.51% of the sample is held by the ten biggest clonotypes.

From the cysteine up to the phenylalanine, the CDR3 has a length of 13 residues. Solely the CDR3 DNA is kept, with 39 bases framed from the first base. V is pared back by 2 bases and J by 6 bases, with 8 bases lying between the germline termini. CDR1 and CDR2, per the germline V gene (reference sequence), are DFQATT and SNEGSKA. The sample belongs to a study of CD8 T cells in ankylosing spondylitis (dated by TCRdb to 2016 to 2017). Regarding the complete study: The study set out to find disease-linked TCR variants by profiling T cell receptor beta repertoires in ankylosing spondylitis patients and healthy donors. In total, the full study cohort was made up of some 110 healthy donors and 25 to 30 ankylosing spondylitis patients. Peripheral blood was sampled, and synovial fluid was also collected from ankylosing spondylitis patients.

General findings and caveats noted by the study authors: Some motif variants had previously been reported in the synovial fluid and blood of reactive arthritis patients, which suggests shared mechanisms of disease initiation. A TCR beta motif of seven or eight highly homologous amino acid variants appeared characteristic of blood from ankylosing spondylitis patients. Significant enrichment of the disease-linked clones was reported in matched synovial fluid samples from ankylosing spondylitis patients. The disease-linked clones had a CD8+ phenotype and were found at relatively low frequencies in peripheral blood.

In this chain, TRBV20-1 is recombined with TRBJ1-6, with no confident D gene call. The sequence derives from a male donor with ankylosing spondylitis. Sequences were obtained from blood, either unsorted or a sorted T cell fraction (not recorded which). The CDR3 amino acid sequence is: CSARKPGNSPLHF. The sequence in DNA is TGCAGTGCTAGAAAGCCTGGTAATTCACCCCTCCACTTT.